The clone carrying this T cell receptor beta chain was counted at least ten times. Trimming took off 4 bases at V and 3 bases at J, with 16 bases between the two ends. Germline assignment: CDR1 SGHVT and CDR2 SQSDAQ. This CDR3 is built from 15 residues. This sample was taken from a study of T cells in Graves' hyperthyroidism and ophthalmopathy. It was RNA transcripts that yielded the amplified TCR beta CDR3 regions. An initial round of RT-PCR targeting the TCR CDR3 relied on the HTBI primer set. TCRdb independently ran MiXCR on the multiplex PCR reads; one entry per CDR3 protein. The sample records hundreds of thousands of distinct CDR3 sequences, just under 20% being singletons.

The sequenced sample was blood. This receptor was identified in a man in his forties with Graves' ophthalmopathy. The chain links TRBV7-4 to TRBJ2-7; tentative D call: TRBD2 (5 bases). The CDR3 loop is CASSCGEKGNYEQYF. The CDR3 bases are TGTGCCAGCAGCTGTGGGGAGAAGGGAAACTACGAGCAGTACTTC.